This TCR beta chain was recorded in a study of cytomegalovirus exposure and HLA in healthy donors. Study observations and caveats: Cytomegalovirus association was listed for around 180 TCR beta chains.

Details on this clone: The antigen remains unidentified.

Whereas donors were nominally healthy upon sampling, unrecorded immune exposures were probable. Germline V lookup: CDR1 MNHEY, CDR2 SMNVEV (reference sequence). This CDR3 region has 15 residues. V lost 6 bases and J lost 10; bases outside the gene matches: 15. Primers included in the PCR were 60 Vbeta and 13 Jbeta primers. Clones were read by immunoSEQ multiplex PCR, and TCRdb kept only the in-frame ones, dropping some. The repertoire holds fewer than 250,000 clones, more than 75% seen once, with around 1.4% in the top ten. The rearrangement links TRBV27 to TRBJ2-1, with 7 positions matching TRBD1. The source material was PBMCs. The TCR sequence derives from a human donor in good health. The CDR3 spells CASRSSMGDSYEQFF. The CDR3 DNA reads TGTGCCAGCAGATCCTCAATGGGGGACAGTTACGAGCAGTTCTTC.